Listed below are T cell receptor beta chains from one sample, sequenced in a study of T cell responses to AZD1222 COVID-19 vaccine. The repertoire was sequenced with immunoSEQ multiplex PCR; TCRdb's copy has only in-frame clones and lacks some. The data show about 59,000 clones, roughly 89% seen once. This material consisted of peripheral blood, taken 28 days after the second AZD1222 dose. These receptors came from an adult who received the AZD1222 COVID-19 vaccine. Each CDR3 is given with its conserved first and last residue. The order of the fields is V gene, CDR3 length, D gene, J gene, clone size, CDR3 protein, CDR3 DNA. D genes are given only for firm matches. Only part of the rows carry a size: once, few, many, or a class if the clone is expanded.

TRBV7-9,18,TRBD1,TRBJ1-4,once,CASSLATGSPPTNEKLFF,TGTGCCAGCAGCTTAGCGACAGGGAGCCCCCCAACTAATGAAAAACTGTTTTTT
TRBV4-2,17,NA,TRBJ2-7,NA,CASSYIPIGRETIEQYF,TGTGCCAGCAGCTACATACCCATCGGACGGGAGACGATCGAGCAGTACTTC
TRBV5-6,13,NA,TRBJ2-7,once,CASSSWAGYEQYF,TGTGCCAGCTCTTCGTGGGCGGGCTACGAGCAGTACTTC
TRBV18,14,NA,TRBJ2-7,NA,CASSEQEAKNEQYF,TGTGCCAGCTCAGAACAGGAGGCGAAGAACGAGCAGTACTTC
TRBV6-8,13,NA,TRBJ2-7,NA,CAASYWEPYEQYF,TGTGCCGCTAGTTACTGGGAACCCTACGAGCAGTACTTC
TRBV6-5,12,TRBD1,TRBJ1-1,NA,CLTGTGRAEAFF,TGCCTCACCGGGACAGGGCGGGCTGAAGCTTTCTTT
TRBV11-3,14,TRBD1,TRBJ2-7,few,CASSVDRGFHEQYF,TGTGCCAGCAGCGTCGACAGGGGTTTCCACGAGCAGTACTTC
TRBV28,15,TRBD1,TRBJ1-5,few,CASRHRGQSNQPQHF,TGTGCCAGCAGACACAGGGGGCAGAGCAATCAGCCCCAGCATTTT
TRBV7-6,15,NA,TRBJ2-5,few,CASSLLPSLKETQYF,TGTGCCAGCAGCTTACTTCCCTCGTTGAAAGAGACCCAGTACTTC
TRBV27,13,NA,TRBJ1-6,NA,CASSFSYNSPLHF,TGTGCCAGCAGTTTCTCTTATAATTCACCCCTCCACTTT
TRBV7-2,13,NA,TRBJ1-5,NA,CASSSGPNQPQHF,TGTGCCAGCAGCTCAGGGCCCAATCAGCCCCAGCATTTT
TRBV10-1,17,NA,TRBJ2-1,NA,CASSESIRGSSYNEQFF,TGCGCCAGCAGTGAGTCCATTAGGGGAAGCTCCTACAATGAGCAGTTCTTC
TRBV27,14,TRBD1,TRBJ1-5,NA,CASSQQGRGQPQHF,TGTGCCAGCAGTCAACAGGGGAGGGGTCAGCCCCAGCATTTT
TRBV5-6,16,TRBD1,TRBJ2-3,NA,CASSRGTGGLADTQYF,TGTGCCAGCAGCCGTGGGACAGGGGGCTTGGCAGATACGCAGTATTTT
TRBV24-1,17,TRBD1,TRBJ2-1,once,CATSGTNRGRANNEQFF,TGTGCCACCAGTGGGACGAACAGGGGGCGGGCGAACAATGAGCAGTTCTTC
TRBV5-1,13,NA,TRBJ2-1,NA,CASSLDPYNEQFF,TGCGCCAGCAGCTTGGATCCCTACAATGAGCAGTTCTTC
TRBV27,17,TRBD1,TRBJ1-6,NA,CASSTRTGSSYNSPLHF,TGTGCCAGCAGTACCCGGACAGGGAGCTCCTATAATTCACCCCTCCACTTT
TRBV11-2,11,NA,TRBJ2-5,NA,CASSFQGTQYF,TGTGCCAGCAGCTTCCAGGGGACCCAGTACTTC
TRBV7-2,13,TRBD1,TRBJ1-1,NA,CASSPDRGAEAFF,TGTGCCAGCAGCCCCGACAGGGGTGCTGAAGCTTTCTTT
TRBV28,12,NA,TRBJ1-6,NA,CASGPVISPLHF,TGTGCCAGCGGCCCGGTTATTTCACCCCTCCACTTT
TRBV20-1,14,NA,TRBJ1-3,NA,CSASVGGIGNTIYF,TGCAGTGCTAGTGTGGGGGGAATTGGAAACACCATATATTTT
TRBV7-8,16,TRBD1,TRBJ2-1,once,CASSTRQGLSYNEQFF,TGTGCCAGCAGCACAAGACAGGGCCTCTCCTACAATGAGCAGTTCTTC
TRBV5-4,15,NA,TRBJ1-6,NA,CASTGEGRGNSPLHF,TGTGCCAGCACCGGGGAGGGACGGGGGAATTCACCCCTCCACTTT
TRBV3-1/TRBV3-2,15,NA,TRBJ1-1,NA,CASSQGLTALDKAFF,TGTGCCAGCAGCCAAGGGTTGACGGCGTTGGATAAAGCTTTCTTT
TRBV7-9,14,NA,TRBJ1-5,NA,CASSLAGSNQPQHF,TGTGCCAGCAGCTTAGCAGGGAGCAATCAGCCCCAGCATTTT
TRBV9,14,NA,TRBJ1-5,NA,CASSVTWSNQPQHF,TGTGCCAGCAGCGTAACTTGGAGCAATCAGCCCCAGCATTTT
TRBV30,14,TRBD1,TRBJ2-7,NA,CAWRGWTGLYEQYF,TGTGCCTGGAGGGGGTGGACAGGGCTCTACGAGCAGTACTTC
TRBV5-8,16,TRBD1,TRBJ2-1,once,CASSLQGSLSYNEQFF,TGTGCCAGCAGCTTACAGGGGTCACTTTCCTACAATGAGCAGTTCTTC
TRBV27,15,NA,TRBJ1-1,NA,CASSLPGAGRTEAFF,TGTGCCAGCAGTTTACCGGGGGCAGGACGTACTGAAGCTTTCTTT
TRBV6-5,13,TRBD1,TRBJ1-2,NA,CASSPDRVRGYTF,TGTGCCAGCAGTCCCGACAGGGTCCGTGGCTACACCTTC
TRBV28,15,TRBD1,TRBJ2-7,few,CASSSAGTGPYEQYF,TGTGCCAGCAGTTCAGCCGGGACAGGGCCCTACGAGCAGTACTTC
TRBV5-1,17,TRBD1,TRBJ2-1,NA,CASSLAVGTALNNEQFF,TGCGCCAGCAGCTTGGCGGTCGGGACAGCGCTTAACAATGAGCAGTTCTTC
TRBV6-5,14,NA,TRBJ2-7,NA,CASSYGKGVYEQYF,TGTGCCAGCAGTTACGGGAAAGGGGTCTACGAGCAGTACTTC
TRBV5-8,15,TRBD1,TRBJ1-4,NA,CASRQRQGAIEKLFF,TGTGCCAGCAGACAAAGACAGGGCGCTATTGAAAAACTGTTTTTT
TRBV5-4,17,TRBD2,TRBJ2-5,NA,CASSRSERAGGQETQYF,TGTGCCAGCAGCCGCAGTGAACGAGCGGGAGGCCAAGAGACCCAGTACTTC
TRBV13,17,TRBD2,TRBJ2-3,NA,CASSLGIAGGGTDTQYF,TGTGCCAGCAGCTTAGGAATAGCGGGAGGTGGAACAGATACGCAGTATTTT
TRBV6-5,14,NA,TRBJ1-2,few,CASQYGAVRYGYTF,TGTGCCTCCCAATACGGGGCGGTAAGGTATGGCTACACCTTC
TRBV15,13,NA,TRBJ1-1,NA,CATSRVQNTEAFF,TGTGCCACCAGCAGGGTACAGAACACTGAAGCTTTCTTT
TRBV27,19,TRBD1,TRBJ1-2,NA,CASSLRNSERDRRHYGYTF,TGTGCCAGCAGTCTTAGAAATTCAGAGAGGGACAGGAGGCACTATGGCTACACCTTC
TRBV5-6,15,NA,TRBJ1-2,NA,CASSLISGAGYGYTF,TGTGCCAGCAGCTTGATTTCGGGGGCAGGGTATGGCTACACCTTC
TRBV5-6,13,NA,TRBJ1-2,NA,CASSAGHVYGYTF,TGTGCCAGCAGCGCGGGACACGTCTATGGCTACACCTTC
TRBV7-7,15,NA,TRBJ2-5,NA,CASSLGPGTRETQYF,TGTGCTAGCAGCTTAGGCCCCGGGACAAGGGAGACCCAGTACTTC
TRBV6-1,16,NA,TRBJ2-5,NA,CASSEGGRFVLETQYF,TGTGCCAGCAGTGAAGGGGGGCGGTTTGTTTTAGAGACCCAGTACTTC
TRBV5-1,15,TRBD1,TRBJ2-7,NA,CASSATGANVWEQYF,TGCGCCAGCAGCGCTACAGGGGCCAACGTGTGGGAGCAGTACTTC